The 10 T cell receptor beta chains presented below share a single source sample, sequenced in a study of graft-versus-host responses after intestinal transplantation. Antigens for these TCRs are unknown. Libraries were prepared by immunoSEQ multiplex PCR; TCRdb keeps only in-frame clonotypes and omits some of them. The data contain 80,000 to 100,000 clones, about 90% of them singletons. The sequenced sample was unstimulated CD4+ T cells sorted from spleen or lymph node cells, obtained before intestinal transplant. The receptors were sampled from a human donor who received an intestinal transplant.

This CDR3 is CASSYSGGLAGYTF. The CDR3, as DNA: TGTGCCAGCAGTTACTCGGGAGGTCTGGCTGGCTACACCTTC. The V gene is TRBV6-5, the J gene TRBJ1-2, with unresolved D. From germline, CDR1 is MNHEY and CDR2 SVGAGI. V was trimmed by 0 bases and J by 7 bases, leaving 12 bases between them. This CDR3 region has 14 residues.

This chain uses TRBV5-1 with TRBJ2-6, with D tentatively TRBD2 (6 bases). Trimming stripped 3 bases from V and 0 bases from J, with 13 bases between. Looked up from germline, CDR1 is SGHRS and CDR2 is YFSETQ. The CDR3 extends over 17 amino acids. For the CDR3, the DNA is TGCGCCAGCAGCTGGCGACTAGAAAGCTCTGGGGCCAACGTCCTGACTTTC. Amino acids: CASSWRLESSGANVLTF.

The chain recombines TRBV19 with TRBJ1-5; 10 nucleotides line up with TRBD1. With V trimmed by 5 bases and J by 7 bases, 2 bases remained unmatched. Germline assignment: CDR1 LNHDA and CDR2 SQIVND (reference sequence). The CDR3 has 13 amino acids. The CDR3: CASSRDRGQPQHF. CDR3 bases: TGTGCCAGTAGTCGGGACAGGGGACAGCCCCAGCATTTT.

CDR3: CASSLKGDIQYF. DNA of the CDR3: TGTGCCAGCAGCTTAAAGGGGGACATTCAGTACTTC. The chain has TRBV7-2 and TRBJ2-4, with a weak D call TRBD1 (6 bases). Germline V lookup: CDR1 SGHTA, CDR2 FQGNSA. Trimming took off 2 bases at V and 8 bases at J, with 7 bases between the two ends. The CDR3 contains 12 residues.

CDR3 nucleotides: TGTGCCAGCAGTCGGACAGGGGGGTACAATGAGCAGTTCTTC. It is translated as CASSRTGGYNEQFF. This sequence joins TRBV6-6 and TRBJ2-1, with 10 bases fitting TRBD1. Trimming at V came to 5 bases and at J to 4 bases, leaving 2 bases not matched to a gene. This CDR3 region has 14 residues. Germline V CDR1 and CDR2: MNHNY, SVGAGI (reference sequence).

The rearrangement links TRBV10-3 to TRBJ2-6, with D hard to call. This CDR3 has 16 residues. Trimming left V 3 bases short and J 0 bases short, with 9 bases between. CDR1 is ENHRY, CDR2 SYGVKD, per germline. This chain's CDR3 is CAISETASSGANVLTF. DNA of the CDR3: TGTGCCATCAGTGAAACAGCCAGCTCTGGGGCCAACGTCCTGACTTTC.

The chain uses TRBV27 and TRBJ2-7; tentatively, D is TRBD1 (5 bases). This CDR3 spans 15 amino acids. The V and J ends lost 3 bases and 0 bases respectively, with 12 bases between them. Germline V gene sequence: CDR1 MNHEY, CDR2 SMNVEV (reference sequence). CDR3 region: CASSFLGRASYEQYF. The DNA for the CDR3 is TGTGCCAGCAGTTTCCTTGGCAGGGCCTCCTACGAGCAGTACTTC.

This clone was counted between two and nine times. The genes are TRBV4-1 and TRBJ2-7; TRBD1 matches at 9 bases. The V and J ends lost 4 bases and 5 bases, in that order; junction bases with no gene match: 12. The CDR3 contains 16 residues. Germline V gene sequence: CDR1 MGHRA, CDR2 YSYEKL. CDR3 in DNA: TGCGCCAGCAGCCGGCCGGACAGGGGCGTCCCGGACGAGCAGTACTTC. It codes for CASSRPDRGVPDEQYF.

The V call is TRBV5-6, the J call TRBJ2-3; weak D call: TRBD2 (6 bases). The CDR3 has 15 residues. Germline V lookup: CDR1 SGHDT, CDR2 YYEEEE. Trimming removed 2 bases at V and 6 bases at J, with 16 bases between. CDR3 loop: CASSFRQPGRDTQYF. The CDR3 nucleotides read TGTGCCAGCAGCTTCAGACAACCAGGGAGGGATACGCAGTATTTT.

The chain carries TRBV7-2 and TRBJ2-3, with 7 positions matching TRBD2. V shed 5 bases, J shed 4 bases, and the junction held 9 bases outside the gene matches. Germline CDR1 reads SGHTA; CDR2 reads FQGNSA. The CDR3 totals 15 residues. The CDR3 coding sequence is TGTGCCAGCAGCCCGCGGGACTATTCCCCAGATACGCAGTATTTT. It yields the protein CASSPRDYSPDTQYF.